The clone carrying this TCR beta chain was found a few times. Its antigen is undetermined. V was trimmed by 4 bases and J by 4 bases, leaving 15 bases between them. Germline V gene sequence: CDR1 SGHDN, CDR2 FVKESK. The CDR3 has 15 residues. This entry is derived from a study of human T cells and chemical hapten exposure. In the study's own analysis: From about 20,000 to 690,000 TCRs were found per sample, with a median of about 100,000. TCRdb re-called the RACE reads with MiXCR, one entry per CDR3 protein. The V and J calls here are based on TCRdb, not the publication. The table includes 35,000 to 50,000 distinct CDR3 sequences, approximately 4.5% detected once. Time point given: healthy volunteer bleed at 2 weeks. Before extraction, the whole blood was not fractionated, and total RNA was taken from it. Study-level results: TCRs exceeding 1 in 1000 frequency stayed unchanged with DPC sensitization.

This TCR was sampled from a female donor in good health. Some clones in this sample may be carry-over from other donors' samples. This sequence joins TRBV14 and TRBJ2-3; D gene ambiguous. Material: whole blood. Here the CDR3 DNA reads TGTGCCAGCAGCCGGATCGAGGCCGTGGCAGATACGCAGTATTTT. Residues: CASSRIEAVADTQYF.